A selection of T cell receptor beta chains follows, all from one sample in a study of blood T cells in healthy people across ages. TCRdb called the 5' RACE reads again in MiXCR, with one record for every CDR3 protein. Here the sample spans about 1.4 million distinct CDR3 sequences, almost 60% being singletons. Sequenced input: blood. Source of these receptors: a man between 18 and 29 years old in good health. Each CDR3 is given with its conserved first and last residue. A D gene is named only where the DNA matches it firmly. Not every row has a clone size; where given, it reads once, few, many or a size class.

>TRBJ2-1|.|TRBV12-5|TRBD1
CASGLAGTGEQETQFF
TGTGCTAGTGGTTTGGCTGGGACAGGCGAACAAGAGACCCAGTTCTTC
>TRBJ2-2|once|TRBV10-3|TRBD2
CAISTAGTSDYTGELFF
TGTGCCATCAGTACAGCCGGGACTAGCGATTACACCGGGGAGCTGTTTTTT
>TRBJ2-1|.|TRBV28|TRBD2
CASRDVPGLDEDEQFF
TGTGCCAGCAGAGACGTCCCGGGACTAGATGAAGATGAGCAGTTCTTC
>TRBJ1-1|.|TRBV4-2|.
CASSQDEWLEAFF
TGTGCCAGCAGCCAAGATGAGTGGCTGGAAGCTTTCTTT
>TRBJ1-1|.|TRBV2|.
CASTAGNTEAFF
TGCGCCAGCACAGCAGGGAACACTGAAGCTTTCTTT
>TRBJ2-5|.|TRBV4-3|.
CASSPYLDKMGEETQYF
TGCGCCAGCAGCCCTTACCTTGACAAAATGGGGGAAGAGACCCAGTACTTC
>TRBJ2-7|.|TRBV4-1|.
CASRARTESSYEQYF
TGCGCCAGCAGAGCACGGACGGAGAGCTCCTACGAGCAGTACTTC
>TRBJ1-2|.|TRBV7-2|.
CASSPAGESYYGYTF
TGTGCCAGCAGCCCCGCGGGGGAGTCCTACTATGGCTACACCTTC
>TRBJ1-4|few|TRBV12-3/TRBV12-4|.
CASSLEGSTGKLFF
TGTGCCAGCAGTTTAGAGGGGAGTACGGGAAAACTGTTTTTT
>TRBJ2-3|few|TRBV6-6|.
CASSFAEIGYTQYF
TGTGCCAGCAGTTTTGCGGAGATAGGGTACACGCAGTATTTT
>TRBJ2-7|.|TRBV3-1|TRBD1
CASNHGDRDEQYF
TGTGCCAGCAACCACGGGGACAGGGACGAGCAGTACTTC
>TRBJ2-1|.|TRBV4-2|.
CASSKTGGKGQFF
TGTGCCAGCAGCAAGACAGGAGGGAAGGGACAGTTCTTC
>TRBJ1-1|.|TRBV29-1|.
CSVGSRSNTEAFF
TGCAGCGTTGGATCAAGATCGAACACTGAAGCTTTCTTT
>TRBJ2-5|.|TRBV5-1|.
CASRLGGETQYF
TGCGCCAGCAGACTAGGGGGAGAGACCCAGTACTTC
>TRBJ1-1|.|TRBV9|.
CASSVGPVFMNTEAFF
TGTGCCAGCAGCGTAGGTCCAGTTTTCATGAACACTGAAGCTTTCTTT
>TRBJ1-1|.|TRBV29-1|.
CSVELDNTEAFF
TGCAGCGTTGAATTAGACAACACTGAAGCTTTCTTT
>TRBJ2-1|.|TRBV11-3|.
CASSPGFIGNEQFF
TGTGCCAGCAGCCCCGGGTTTATCGGGAATGAGCAGTTCTTC
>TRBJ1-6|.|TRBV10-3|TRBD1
CAIAGTGESPPHF
TGTGCCATCGCCGGGACAGGGGAATCACCCCCCCACTTT
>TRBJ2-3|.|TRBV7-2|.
CASSLGRGGGRGTDTQYF
TGTGCCAGCAGCTTAGGCCGGGGAGGGGGCCGAGGCACAGATACGCAGTATTTT
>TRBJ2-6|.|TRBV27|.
CASSLRRQNHLSGANVLTF
TGTGCCAGCAGTTTAAGAAGGCAGAATCATCTATCTGGGGCCAACGTCCTGACTTTC
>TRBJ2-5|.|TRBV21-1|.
CASSGYSGGALRTQYF
TGTGCCAGCAGCGGATATAGCGGGGGGGCCCTGAGGACCCAGTACTTC
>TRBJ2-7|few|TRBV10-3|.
CAISGQVGLYEQYF
TGTGCCATCAGTGGTCAGGTGGGGCTCTACGAGCAGTACTTC
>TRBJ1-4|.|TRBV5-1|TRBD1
CASSINTGDEKLFF
TGCGCCAGCTCTATTAATACAGGGGACGAAAAACTGTTTTTT
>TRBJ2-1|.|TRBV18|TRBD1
CASSATGGFGNEQFF
TGTGCCAGCTCAGCGACAGGGGGGTTCGGGAATGAGCAGTTCTTC
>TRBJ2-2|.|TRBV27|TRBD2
CASSSTSGRAVNTGELFF
TGTGCCAGCAGTTCGACTAGCGGGAGGGCCGTAAACACCGGGGAGCTGTTTTTT
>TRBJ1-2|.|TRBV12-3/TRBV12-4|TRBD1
CASSLDRATNYGYTF
TGTGCCAGCAGCCTCGACAGGGCGACTAACTATGGCTACACCTTC
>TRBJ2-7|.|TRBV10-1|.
CATGGRYSYEQYF
TGCGCCACCGGTGGACGGTATTCCTACGAGCAGTACTTC
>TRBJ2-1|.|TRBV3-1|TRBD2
CASSLQGLAGGPYNEQFF
TGTGCCAGCAGCCTCCAGGGACTAGCGGGGGGGCCCTACAATGAGCAGTTCTTC
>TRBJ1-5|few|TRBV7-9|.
CASSQSESAPQHF
TGTGCCAGCAGCCAATCGGAGAGTGCGCCCCAGCATTTT
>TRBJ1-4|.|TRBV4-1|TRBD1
CASSHPNRGANEKLFF
TGCGCCAGCAGCCATCCTAACAGGGGGGCTAATGAAAAACTGTTTTTT
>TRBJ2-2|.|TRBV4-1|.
CASSTPPKNTGELFF
TGCGCCAGCAGCACACCCCCGAAGAACACCGGGGAGCTGTTTTTT
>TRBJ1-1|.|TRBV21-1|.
CASSKDRGRAFF
TGTGCCAGCAGCAAAGACCGCGGGCGAGCTTTCTTT
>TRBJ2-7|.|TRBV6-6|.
CASRREGLPHYEQYF
TGTGCCAGCAGGCGCGAAGGACTACCTCACTACGAGCAGTACTTC
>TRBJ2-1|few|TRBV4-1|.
CASSQDLARRAQNEQFF
TGCGCCAGCAGCCAAGATTTGGCGAGACGCGCACAAAATGAGCAGTTCTTC
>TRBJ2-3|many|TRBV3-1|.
CASSQGGSTDTQYF
TGTGCCAGCAGCCAAGGGGGTAGCACAGATACGCAGTATTTT
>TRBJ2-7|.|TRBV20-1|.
CSARSRDAYEQYF
TGCAGTGCTAGATCGAGAGACGCCTACGAGCAGTACTTC
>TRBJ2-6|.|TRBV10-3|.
CAISPLDSSGANVLTF
TGTGCCATCAGTCCACTCGACAGCTCTGGGGCCAACGTCCTGACTTTC
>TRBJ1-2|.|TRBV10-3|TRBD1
CAISEDRVGYTF
TGTGCCATCAGTGAGGACAGGGTTGGCTACACCTTC
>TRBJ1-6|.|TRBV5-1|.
CASRSVNRPLDNSPLHF
TGCGCCAGCAGATCGGTGAACAGACCCTTGGATAATTCACCCCTCCACTTT
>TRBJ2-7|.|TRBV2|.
CASSVHSPYEQYF
TGTGCCAGCAGTGTACACAGCCCCTACGAGCAGTACTTC
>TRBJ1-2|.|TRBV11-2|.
CASSSPRGQSYGYTF
TGTGCCAGCAGCTCTCCTAGGGGCCAATCTTATGGCTACACCTTC
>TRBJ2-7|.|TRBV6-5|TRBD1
CASSYHGTGGEQYF
TGTGCCAGCAGTTACCACGGGACAGGGGGCGAGCAGTACTTC
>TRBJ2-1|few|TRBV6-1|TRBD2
CASRSPGGLNEQFF
TGTGCCAGCAGAAGCCCGGGGGGGCTCAATGAGCAGTTCTTC
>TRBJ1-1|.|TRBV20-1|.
CSARGLWGAEAFF
TGCAGTGCTAGAGGCCTCTGGGGGGCTGAAGCTTTCTTT
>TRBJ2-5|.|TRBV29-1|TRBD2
CSVIPHRRLAQTSQETQYF
TGCAGCGTTATACCTCACCGACGACTAGCGCAAACTTCCCAAGAGACCCAGTACTTC
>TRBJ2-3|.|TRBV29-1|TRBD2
CSVGTSGGLADTQYF
TGCAGCGTGGGGACTAGCGGGGGCCTAGCAGATACGCAGTATTTT
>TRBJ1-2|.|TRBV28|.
CASSPWTDMNYGYTF
TGTGCCAGCAGTCCCTGGACCGATATGAACTATGGCTACACCTTC
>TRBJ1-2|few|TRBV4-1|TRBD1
CASSQSRDRPRYGYTF
TGCGCCAGCAGCCAAAGCCGGGACAGGCCTAGGTATGGCTACACCTTC
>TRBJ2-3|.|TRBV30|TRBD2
CAWSGLAGVTDTQYF
TGTGCCTGGAGTGGACTAGCGGGAGTAACAGATACGCAGTATTTT
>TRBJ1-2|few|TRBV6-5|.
CATDSGLPRGYTF
TGTGCCACCGATTCCGGGCTGCCTCGGGGCTACACCTTC
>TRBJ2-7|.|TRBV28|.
CASSLHKYEQYF
TGTGCCAGCAGTTTGCATAAGTACGAGCAGTACTTC
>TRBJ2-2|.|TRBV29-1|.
CSVTGGGGGELFF
TGCAGCGTTACCGGGGGCGGGGGCGGGGAGCTGTTTTTT